These 28 T cell receptor beta chains share one sample of origin, sequenced in a study of T cell clonality in common variable immunodeficiency (dated by TCRdb to between 2014 and 2016). Library preparation used the immunoSEQ multiplex PCR assay. TCRdb limited this immuneACCESS table to in-frame rearrangements with V and J called. A share of clones is missing; checked studies link under half to unresolved V genes, and the rest is unexplained. Listed for this sample are some 40,000 clones, none observed only a single time. The ten largest make up roughly 2.9% of the sample. Sequenced: peripheral blood mononuclear cells. The source of these receptors is a person between 18 and 69 years old in good health.

Notes on this clone: The read stops 3 residues short of the end of the CDR3; the missing end is completed from the germline J gene. V gene TRBV7-6 combines with J gene TRBJ1-5, with a possible D match to TRBD1 (6 bases). Germline CDR1 and CDR2: SGHVS and FNYEAQ. V was shortened by 5 bases and J by 4 bases, with 15 bases between the two germline ends. The CDR3 is 15 residues long. CDR3 bases read: TGTGCCAGCAGCGCGATGACAGGACTTAATCAGCCC. It specifies CASSAMTGLNQP. The full CDR3 protein reads CASSAMTGLNQPQHF.

This clone was picked up a small number of times. A read error may be the cause here, since a much bigger clone is one base away. The DNA ends 3 residues before the CDR3 does, and the rest of the CDR3 is filled in from the germline J gene. The chain employs TRBV19 and TRBJ2-3, with a possible D match to TRBD1 (5 bases). CDR3 size: 13 residues. Germline V lookup: CDR1 LNHDA, CDR2 SQIVND (reference sequence). The covered CDR3 bases are TGTGCCAGTAGTCGGCAGGGCTACCAGCCG. Protein sequence: CASSRQGYQP. The entire CDR3 protein is CASSRQGYQPQYF. Full variable domain (rest looked up from reference TRBV19 and TRBJ2-3): DGGITQSPKYLFRKEGQNVTLSCEQNLNHDAMYWYRQDPGQGLRLIYYSQIVNDFQKGDIAEGYSVSREKKESFPLTVTSAQKNPTAFYLCASSRQGYQPQYFGPGTRLTVL.

This clone has at least ten counts. Coverage ceases 3 residues before the CDR3 finishes, and the germline J gene fills in the end. This chain joins TRBV4-2 and TRBJ2-2; 11 nucleotides line up with TRBD2. With 4 bases clipped from V and 3 bases from J, the junction kept 13 bases outside the gene matches. CDR1 and CDR2 from the germline V gene are LGHNA and YNFKEQ. This CDR3 has 19 residues. The CDR3 bases that were read are TGTGCCAGCAGCCTCTCGGAGGCTAGCGGGAGGTTGGACACCGGGGAG. As protein: CASSLSEASGRLDTGE. The full CDR3 is CASSLSEASGRLDTGELFF.

With respect to this clone: The sequence runs out 3 residues before the end of the CDR3; the remainder is reconstructed from the germline J gene. The rearrangement joins TRBV20-1 to TRBJ2-1; 13 bases fit TRBD2. The J segment lost 8 bases and the V segment lost 5 bases, leaving 6 bases of the junction unmatched. The CDR3 is 14 residues long. Germline V gene sequence: CDR1 DFQATT, CDR2 SNEGSKA (reference sequence). The CDR3 spells CSALTSGRADEQFF. CDR3 DNA (partial): TGCAGTGCTCTAACTAGCGGGAGGGCCGATGAG.

This clone was seen more than once but under ten times. The read gets to within 3 residues of the CDR3 end, and the germline J gene fills in the rest. V gene TRBV7-9 combines with J gene TRBJ1-1; D unclear. Trimming shortened V by 3 bases and J by 3 bases, and 11 bases separated the two germline ends. The CDR3 covers 14 residues. Germline V gives CDR1 SEHNR, CDR2 FQNEAQ (reference sequence). CDR3 protein: CASSFKGSDTEAFF. The sequenced part of the CDR3 DNA is TGTGCCAGCAGCTTTAAAGGCAGTGACACTGAA.

CDR3 DNA, as far as it was read: TGTGCCTGGAGTCGCGGACTGTCCTACGAC. This sequence encodes CAWSRGLSYD. The entire CDR3 protein is CAWSRGLSYDYTF. The chain links TRBV30 to TRBJ1-2; D gene uncertain. The CDR3 end falls 3 residues outside the read, so it is completed with the germline J gene. This CDR3 has 13 amino acids. Looked up from germline, CDR1 is GTSNPN and CDR2 is SVGIG (reference sequence).

This clone was seen at least ten times. The DNA read from the CDR3 is TGTGCCACCAGTGATTCCCCCCGACTAGCGGGAGACGGAGATACG. Translation: CATSDSPRLAGDGDT. In full, the CDR3 is CATSDSPRLAGDGDTQYF. V gene TRBV24-1 combines with J gene TRBJ2-3; 12 nucleotides agree with TRBD2. The sequence runs out 3 residues before the end of the CDR3; the remainder is reconstructed from the germline J gene. V trimming: 2 bases; J trimming: 5 bases; junction bases outside the gene matches: 10. Germline V gene data show CDR1 as KGHDR and CDR2 as SFDVKD. This CDR3 spans 18 amino acids.

This clone was seen many times. The read terminates 3 residues ahead of where the CDR3 ends, so the germline J gene completes it. The genes are TRBV5-1 and TRBJ2-2; 9 bases align to TRBD1. This CDR3 is 14 amino acids long. Looked up from germline, CDR1 is SGHRS and CDR2 is YFSETQ. The CDR3 loop reads CASTPGQGREKLFF. Partial CDR3 DNA: TGCGCCAGCACCCCGGGACAGGGACGTGAAAAG.

This clone was seen ten or more times. The observed sequence ends 3 residues before the CDR3 terminus, with the missing tail filled in from the germline J gene. The genes are TRBV29-1 and TRBJ2-2; D remains unclear. CDR1 is SQVTM, CDR2 ANQGSEA, per germline. This CDR3 has 13 amino acids. Deletions cut 4 bases from V and 1 base from J, with 7 bases between. The sequenced part of the CDR3 DNA is TGCAGCGTTGGGCGCGGGAACACCGGGGAG. This sequence encodes CSVGRGNTGE. From start to end, the CDR3 is CSVGRGNTGELFF.

This clone occurred many times. The observed sequence ends 3 residues before the CDR3 terminus, with the missing tail filled in from the germline J gene. V gene TRBV10-1 combines with J gene TRBJ2-2; D is possibly TRBD1 (6 bases). Germline V lookup: CDR1 WNHNN, CDR2 SYGVQD (reference sequence). The CDR3 spans 14 residues. Trimming removed 2 bases at V and 7 bases at J, with 11 bases between. CDR3 DNA (partial): TGCGCCAGCAGTGAGACAGGGATCGGCGGGGAG. Translated: CASSETGIGGE. The full CDR3 protein is CASSETGIGGELFF.

This clone has ten or more counts. The observed sequence ends 3 residues before the CDR3 terminus, with the missing tail filled in from the germline J gene. The gene calls are TRBV18 and TRBJ2-2, with D tentatively TRBD2 (6 bases). V was shortened by 4 bases and J by 7 bases, with 13 bases between the two germline ends. CDR3 length equals 14 residues. CDR1 and CDR2 (germline): KGHSH, LQKENI. CDR3 bases read: TGTGCCAGCTCACGGGACTCTGAGGTCGGGGAG. This gives the protein CASSRDSEVGE. From start to end, the CDR3 is CASSRDSEVGELFF.

As to this clone: Coverage ceases 3 residues before the CDR3 finishes, and the germline J gene fills in the end. The chain recombines TRBV5-8 with TRBJ2-1; D unclear. There are 13 residues in the CDR3. V was cut by 0 bases and J by 5 bases, with 6 bases left in between. Looked up from germline, CDR1 is SGHTS and CDR2 is YDEGEE. This CDR3 is CASSLAKNNEQFF. CDR3 DNA (partial): TGTGCCAGCAGCTTGGCCAAAAACAATGAG.

At least ten counts were recorded for this clone. The sequence runs out 3 residues before the end of the CDR3; the remainder is reconstructed from the germline J gene. The chain has TRBV20-1 and TRBJ2-7; TRBD2 matches at 10 bases. V gave up 0 bases and J gave up 4 bases; unmatched junction bases: 6. Germline V CDR1 and CDR2: DFQATT, SNEGSKA (reference sequence). CDR3 size: 15 residues. The CDR3 loop reads CSAREKAGGRYEQYF. The CDR3 bases that were read are TGCAGTGCTAGAGAGAAAGCGGGAGGGAGGTACGAG.

Comments on this clone: The read is 3 residues too short to cover the CDR3 end, so that end is filled in from the germline J gene. The chain employs TRBV20-1 and TRBJ2-7, with 8 bases aligning to TRBD2. The CDR3 loop spans 14 amino acids. V dropped 6 bases and J dropped 1; count of bases not matched to a gene: 8. The germline V gene encodes CDR1 DFQATT and CDR2 SNEGSKA (reference sequence). The covered CDR3 bases are TGCAGTGCAAGGAGCGGGAGTACATCCTACGAG. Translated, it gives CSARSGSTSYE. The whole CDR3 is CSARSGSTSYEQYF.

This clone was found many times. CDR3 residues: CASSPVNSGGNEQFF. The sequenced CDR3 bases are TGTGCCAGCAGCCCAGTGAATTCAGGGGGCAATGAG. The chain is built from TRBV7-3 and TRBJ2-1, with 7 bases aligning to TRBD1. The CDR3 end is not reached by the read, which stops 3 residues before it; the germline J gene fills it in. The germline CDR1 and CDR2 sequences are SGHTA and FQGTGA. V gave up 5 bases and J gave up 6 bases; unmatched junction bases: 10. The CDR3 extends over 15 amino acids.

This clone was seen at least ten times. The CDR3 end lies 3 residues beyond the end of the read and is filled in from the germline J gene. This chain joins TRBV7-9 and TRBJ2-2; D is ambiguous. The CDR3 runs to 13 residues. V lost 3 bases and J lost 5, with 7 bases in between. Germline V gene lookup returns CDR1 SEHNR and CDR2 FQNEAQ (reference sequence). The CDR3 sequence: CASSFGMTGELFF. The sequenced CDR3 bases are TGTGCCAGCAGCTTCGGTATGACCGGGGAG. Full variable domain (remainder filled in from reference TRBV7-9 and TRBJ2-2): DTGVSQNPRHKITKRGQNVTFRCDPISEHNRLYWYRQTLGQGPEFLTYFQNEAQLEKSRLLSDRFSAERPKGSFSTLEIQRTEQGDSAMYLCASSFGMTGELFFGEGSRLTVL.

This clone was recorded at least ten times. Coverage ceases 3 residues before the CDR3 finishes, and the germline J gene fills in the end. V gene TRBV5-3 combines with J gene TRBJ2-1, with TRBD2 identical over 8 bases. TRBV5-3 has ORF status, its function being uncertain. The CDR3 extends over 16 amino acids. V shed 3 bases, J shed 0 bases, and the junction held 5 bases outside the gene matches. The CDR3 region is CARSSRAGASYNEQFF. The sequenced part of the CDR3 DNA is TGTGCCAGAAGCTCCCGAGCGGGAGCCTCCTACAATGAG.

Concerning this clone: With the read ending 3 residues before the CDR3 end, the germline J gene is used to fill in that end. The chain carries TRBV7-6 and TRBJ1-2; weak D call: TRBD1 (6 bases). CDR3 length equals 12 residues. Germline V CDR1 and CDR2: SGHVS, FNYEAQ. Partial CDR3 DNA: TGTGCCAGCAGCTCGACAGGATACGAC. Residues: CASSSTGYD. The entire CDR3 sequence reads CASSSTGYDYTF.

This clone was recorded many times. Coverage ceases 3 residues before the CDR3 finishes, and the germline J gene fills in the end. J is TRBJ2-7 and V is TRBV19; TRBD1 matches 7 bases. The CDR3 sequence is 15 residues long. Unmatched junction bases numbered 12, after V lost 7 bases and J lost 3 bases. Germline loops: CDR1 LNHDA, CDR2 SQIVND (reference sequence). CDR3 DNA (partial): TGTGCCAGTACTCACACGTCCGGGACAGTCTACGAG. It specifies CASTHTSGTVYE. The full CDR3 sequence reads CASTHTSGTVYEQYF.

This clone was seen ten or more times. The read halts 3 residues ahead of the CDR3 end, with the missing end drawn from the germline J gene. This chain connects TRBV19 to TRBJ2-2; D is undetermined. This CDR3 has 14 residues. The germline V gene has CDR1 LNHDA and CDR2 SQIVND (reference sequence). CDR3 DNA, as far as it was read: TGTGCCAGTCAAGCGCGTGCAACTAATGAAAAG. It yields the protein CASQARATNEK. Given in full, the CDR3 is CASQARATNEKLFF.

This clone was seen ten or more times. Read coverage stops 3 residues before the CDR3 terminus; the germline J gene supplies the remainder. Within the sample, other DNA sequences also encode this same CDR3. The gene calls are TRBV7-2 and TRBJ1-2, with D hard to call. Germline V gene lookup returns CDR1 SGHTA and CDR2 FQGNSA. CDR3 size: 15 residues. Trimming pared 2 bases from V and 5 bases from J, leaving 15 bases between. The chain's CDR3 is CASSLYEGGFYGYTF. The CDR3 bases that were read are TGTGCCAGCAGCTTATACGAGGGCGGGTTTTATGGC.

This clone was seen at least ten times. The sequenced fragment ends 3 residues before the CDR3 boundary, so the rest is inferred from the germline J gene. This sequence joins TRBV29-1 and TRBJ2-5; 11 bases align to TRBD2. The CDR3 contains 17 residues. Germline CDR1 and CDR2: SQVTM and ANQGSEA. The ends lost 6 bases at V and 2 bases at J; junction bases unmatched: 14. The chain's CDR3 is CSVGGFGLAGRQETQYF. The sequenced part of the CDR3 DNA is TGCAGCGTGGGGGGGTTCGGACTAGCGGGCCGGCAAGAGACC.

The sample holds many counts of this clone. The CDR3 goes on 3 residues after the read ends, and that part is filled in from the germline J gene. This chain uses TRBV5-1 with TRBJ1-4; D is possibly TRBD1 (5 bases). CDR3 length: 14 residues. Germline V gives CDR1 SGHRS, CDR2 YFSETQ. CDR3 region: CASSPPSGANVLFF. Partial CDR3 DNA: TGCGCCAGCAGCCCTCCTTCTGGGGCCAACGTA.

This clone was counted many times. The read ends 3 residues shy of where the CDR3 ends; the end is completed using the germline J gene. The V call is TRBV5-1, the J call TRBJ1-1, with 10 bases identical to TRBD1. Germline V gene lookup returns CDR1 SGHRS and CDR2 YFSETQ. With 3 bases clipped from V and 3 bases from J, the junction kept 5 bases outside the gene matches. The CDR3 sequence is 15 residues long. CDR3 bases read: TGCGCCAGCAGCTCCGGGGACAGGGGCTACACTGAA. Its protein is CASSSGDRGYTE. The complete CDR3 protein is CASSSGDRGYTEAFF.

At least ten counts were recorded for this clone. Other DNA sequences in the sample encode the same CDR3. CDR3 sequence: CAWSTLGRSSGNTIYF. CDR3 DNA (partial): TGTGCCTGGAGCACCCTGGGCAGGAGCTCTGGAAACACC. The rearrangement joins TRBV30 to TRBJ1-3; D unclear. The read falls 3 residues short of the CDR3 end, and the missing part is taken from the germline J gene. Trimming stripped 3 bases from V and 0 bases from J, with 15 bases between. The CDR3 length is 16 residues. Per germline, CDR1 GTSNPN and CDR2 SVGIG (reference sequence).

Turning to this clone: The read falls 3 residues short of the CDR3 end, and the missing part is taken from the germline J gene. The chain employs TRBV20-1 and TRBJ2-3; 12 bases match TRBD2. Germline assignment: CDR1 DFQATT and CDR2 SNEGSKA (reference sequence). CDR3 length equals 13 residues. CDR3 loop: CSAPTSGRKTQYF. CDR3 DNA, as far as it was read: TGCAGTGCTCCGACTAGCGGGAGAAAGACG.

Ten or more counts support this clone. Coverage ceases 3 residues before the CDR3 finishes, and the germline J gene fills in the end. The chain links TRBV11-2 to TRBJ2-5, with D perhaps matching TRBD2 (5 bases). The CDR3 has 14 amino acids. Per the germline V gene, CDR1 is SGHAT and CDR2 is FQNNGV. Trimming pared 3 bases from V and 5 bases from J, leaving 13 bases between. CDR3 DNA (partial): TGTGCCAGCAGCTTCGGAAGCGGAAGGGAGACC. Protein: CASSFGSGRET. The whole CDR3 protein reads CASSFGSGRETQYF.

The chain's CDR3 is CSARPPSKVEQYF. The covered CDR3 bases are TGCAGTGCTAGACCCCCTTCTAAAGTCGAG. The chain joins TRBV20-1 to TRBJ2-7; D not resolved. The CDR3 end is not reached by the read, which stops 3 residues before it; the germline J gene fills it in. The V end lost 2 bases, the J end lost 6 bases, and 14 bases lay between the germline ends. Germline assignment: CDR1 DFQATT and CDR2 SNEGSKA (reference sequence). The CDR3 runs 13 residues.